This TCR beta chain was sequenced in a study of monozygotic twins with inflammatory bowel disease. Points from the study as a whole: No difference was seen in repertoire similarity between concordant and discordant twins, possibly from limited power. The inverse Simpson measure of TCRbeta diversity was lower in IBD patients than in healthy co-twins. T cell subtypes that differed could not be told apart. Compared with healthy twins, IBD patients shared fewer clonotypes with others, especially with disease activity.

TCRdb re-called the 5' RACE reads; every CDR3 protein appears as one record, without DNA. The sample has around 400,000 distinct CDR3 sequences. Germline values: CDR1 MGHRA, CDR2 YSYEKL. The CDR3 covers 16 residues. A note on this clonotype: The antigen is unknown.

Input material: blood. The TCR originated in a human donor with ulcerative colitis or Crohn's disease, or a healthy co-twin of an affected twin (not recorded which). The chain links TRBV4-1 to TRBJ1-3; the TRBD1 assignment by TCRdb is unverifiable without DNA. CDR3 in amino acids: CATSHPGITSGNTIYF.